These T cell receptor beta chains were read from a single sample in a study of early T cells in non-severe SARS-CoV-2 infection. TCRdb passed the 5' RACE reads through MiXCR, listing each CDR3 protein once. The repertoire consists of 30,000 to 40,000 distinct CDR3 sequences, with roughly 5.3% occurring once and the leading ten covering about a fifth. Sequencing used whole blood. Receptors were obtained from an adult who was a healthcare worker with PCR-confirmed SARS-CoV-2 infection or an uninfected control (not recorded which). CDR3s include the opening cysteine and the closing phenylalanine or tryptophan. A D gene is named only where the DNA matches it firmly. Size is stated for part of the rows, as once, few or many counts, or as a class when the clone is expanded.

>NA|TRBJ2-5|NA|TRBV2
TGTGCCAGCAGTGAAGCGCGGGCCGGGGAGACCCAGTACTTC
CASSEARAGETQYF
>few|TRBJ2-7|NA|TRBV5-5
TGTGCCAGCAGCCGGGACCTTAGCAGGACCTACGAGCAGTACTTC
CASSRDLSRTYEQYF
>many|TRBJ2-7|NA|TRBV13
TGTGCCAGCAGCTTAGGATCTTTTAGGCGCAACGAGCAGTACTTC
CASSLGSFRRNEQYF
>many|TRBJ2-3|NA|TRBV18
TGTGCCAGCTCACAGCCTATAGGGGATACGCAGTATTTT
CASSQPIGDTQYF
>many|TRBJ2-3|TRBD2|TRBV24-1
TGTGCCACCAGCCGGACTAGCGGGAGCACAGATACGCAGTATTTT
CATSRTSGSTDTQYF
>many|TRBJ2-3|TRBD2|TRBV12-3/TRBV12-4
TGTGCCAGCAGTCCCCCGGGGGGGAGGGATACAGATACGCAGTATTTT
CASSPPGGRDTDTQYF
>medium-sized|TRBJ2-5|TRBD2|TRBV7-8
TGTGCCAGCAGCTTTGCCCCGGGACTAGCGGGGGTGGAGACCCAGTACTTC
CASSFAPGLAGVETQYF
>many|TRBJ2-5|NA|TRBV3-1
TGTGCCAGCAGCCAAGGGACAAGGTACAAGAGACCCCAGTACTTC
CASSQGTRYKRPQYF
>few|TRBJ2-1|TRBD1|TRBV10-3
TGTGCCATCAGTGACCCGGGACAGGGGGATGGCTACAATGAGCAGTTCTTC
CAISDPGQGDGYNEQFF
>many|TRBJ2-3|TRBD2|TRBV7-3
TGTGCCAGCAGCCTTCACCGACTAGCGGGACAGGATACGCAGTATTTT
CASSLHRLAGQDTQYF
>NA|TRBJ1-5|TRBD1|TRBV20-1
TGCAGTGCTAGGCGGACAGGGGGGAATCAGCCCCAGCATTTT
CSARRTGGNQPQHF
>few|TRBJ2-2|NA|TRBV5-4
TGTGCCAGCAGCTTGGATGAGGGGTCGAACGGGGAGCTGTTTTTT
CASSLDEGSNGELFF
>NA|TRBJ1-1|NA|TRBV5-1
TGCGCCAGCAGCTTGGGGCCCCCCAGGACTGAAGCTTTCTTT
CASSLGPPRTEAFF
>few|TRBJ1-1|NA|TRBV7-2
TGTGCCAGCAGCTTAGAAGCGGGAAAGCACACTGAAGCTTTCTTT
CASSLEAGKHTEAFF
>few|TRBJ2-5|NA|TRBV4-2
TGTGCCAGCAGCCAAGCAGTCGGGACCTCCCAAGAGACCCAGTACTTC
CASSQAVGTSQETQYF
>few|TRBJ2-1|NA|TRBV24-1
TGTGCCACCAGTGACCCCGGCCTAGTCGGGCTAGAGCAGTTCTTC
CATSDPGLVGLEQFF
>few|TRBJ2-2|NA|TRBV19
TGTGCCAGTAGTATTTCGAGGCAGGTGGTCGGCGGGGAGCTGTTTTTT
CASSISRQVVGGELFF
>many|TRBJ2-2|NA|TRBV12-3/TRBV12-4
TGTGCCAGCAGTTCGACAGTTCCCGGGGAGCTGTTTTTT
CASSSTVPGELFF
>NA|TRBJ1-4|NA|TRBV5-1
TGCGCCAGCACCTGGGGACGAACTAATGAAAAACTGTTTTTT
CASTWGRTNEKLFF
>once|TRBJ2-4|NA|TRBV27
TGTGCCAGCAGTTTATCGTGGAAAAACATTCAGTACTTC
CASSLSWKNIQYF
>many|TRBJ2-4|NA|TRBV7-3
TGTGCCAGCAGCCAGGACGAGATGGCCAAAAACATTCAGTACTTC
CASSQDEMAKNIQYF
>many|TRBJ1-1|NA|TRBV4-3
TGCGCCAGCAGCTCCACAATTGAGAACACTGAAGCTTTCTTT
CASSSTIENTEAFF
>few|TRBJ2-5|TRBD2|TRBV24-1
TGTGCCACCAGTGACCCCGGACTAGCGGGAGATCCCGGCACCGGGGAGACCCAGTACTTC
CATSDPGLAGDPGTGETQYF
>many|TRBJ1-3|NA|TRBV9
TGTGCCAGCAGCGTAGCGTACAGAAGCTCTGGAAACACCATATATTTT
CASSVAYRSSGNTIYF
>many|TRBJ2-1|NA|TRBV19
TGTGCCAGTACTCCGGGACAAGTTAATGAGCAGTTCTTC
CASTPGQVNEQFF
>NA|TRBJ2-3|NA|TRBV4-3
TGCGCCAGCAGCCAAGATCATTACCGAGATACGCAGTATTTT
CASSQDHYRDTQYF
>NA|TRBJ1-5|NA|TRBV3-1
TGTGCCAGCAGCCAAGCAGGGAACAATCAGCCCCAGCATTTT
CASSQAGNNQPQHF
>many|TRBJ2-2|NA|TRBV18
TGTGCCAGCTCGGCAAGCCCAAAGCCCACCGGGGAGCTGTTTTTT
CASSASPKPTGELFF
>few|TRBJ1-1|NA|TRBV7-9
TGTGCCAGCAGCCCTACCTCAGGGGATGGGAACACTGAAGCTTTCTTT
CASSPTSGDGNTEAFF
>few|TRBJ1-2|NA|TRBV5-4
TGTGCCAGCAGCCCAATCGAGGACTATGGCTACACCTTC
CASSPIEDYGYTF
>many|TRBJ2-1|NA|TRBV3-2
TGTGCCAGCAGGGGGACAGGTGAAGGGTTCGCCTACAATGAGCAGTTCTTC
CASRGTGEGFAYNEQFF
>many|TRBJ1-1|NA|TRBV10-3
TGTGCCATCAAAGGGGGGGACACTGAAGCTTTCTTT
CAIKGGDTEAFF
>many|TRBJ2-3|NA|TRBV30
TGTGCCTGGGGGACCCTCACAGATACGCAGTATTTT
CAWGTLTDTQYF
>NA|TRBJ2-7|TRBD2|TRBV19
TGTGCCAGTAGTATGACTAGCGCATCCTCCTACGAGCAGTACTTC
CASSMTSASSYEQYF
>many|TRBJ2-5|NA|TRBV5-5
TGTGCCAGCAGCTCTTCCCTTTCTTGGGACCAAGAGACCCAGTACTTC
CASSSSLSWDQETQYF
>NA|TRBJ2-1|TRBD1|TRBV9
TGTGCCAGCAGCGTAATGGACAGGGGGTGGATCAATGAGCAGTTCTTC
CASSVMDRGWINEQFF
>NA|TRBJ1-1|NA|TRBV6-2/TRBV6-3
TGTGCCAGCAGTTATAACGGGCACACTGAAGCTTTCTTT
CASSYNGHTEAFF
>many|TRBJ2-5|TRBD2|TRBV5-1
TGCGCCAGCAGCTTGGTAGCGGGAGACCGGGGTGAGACCCAGTACTTC
CASSLVAGDRGETQYF
>many|TRBJ2-5|TRBD1|TRBV6-1
TGTGCCAGCAGTTACCGGACAGGGAATAGTAAAGAGACCCAGTACTTC
CASSYRTGNSKETQYF
>few|TRBJ1-1|TRBD1|TRBV5-1
TGCGCCAGCAGCCTCGGACAGGGTGAACGAGCTTTCTTT
CASSLGQGERAFF
>medium-sized|TRBJ1-2|NA|TRBV20-1
TGCAGTGCTAGACCCCAGGGGCCCGTCTATGGCTACACCTTC
CSARPQGPVYGYTF
>NA|TRBJ1-2|NA|TRBV9
TGTGCCAGCAGCGTAGGGCCCGGGCAGTTCGATGGCTACACCTTC
CASSVGPGQFDGYTF
>many|TRBJ1-6|TRBD1|TRBV12-3/TRBV12-4
TGTGCCAGCAGTCCTGACAGGGATAATTCACCCCTCCACTTT
CASSPDRDNSPLHF
>few|TRBJ1-1|NA|TRBV12-3/TRBV12-4
TGTGCCAGCAGTTTAGGGGGGAACACTGAAGCTTTCTTT
CASSLGGNTEAFF
>many|TRBJ2-1|TRBD2|TRBV6-6
TGTGCCAGCAGTCCGAGAGGACTAGCGGGAGGGCACTCCTACAATGAGCAGTTCTTC
CASSPRGLAGGHSYNEQFF
>many|TRBJ1-4|NA|TRBV11-2
TGTGCCAGCAGCCCCGGCCGGGGTTTGTCTAATGAAAAACTGTTTTTT
CASSPGRGLSNEKLFF
>NA|TRBJ2-2|NA|TRBV9
TGTGCCAGCAGCGTAGAGACAGACGGGGAGCTGTTTTTT
CASSVETDGELFF
>few|TRBJ2-4|NA|TRBV12-3/TRBV12-4
TGTGCCAGCAGTTCTTACACCATCGGCTCGAGTAGAGACATTCAGTACTTC
CASSSYTIGSSRDIQYF